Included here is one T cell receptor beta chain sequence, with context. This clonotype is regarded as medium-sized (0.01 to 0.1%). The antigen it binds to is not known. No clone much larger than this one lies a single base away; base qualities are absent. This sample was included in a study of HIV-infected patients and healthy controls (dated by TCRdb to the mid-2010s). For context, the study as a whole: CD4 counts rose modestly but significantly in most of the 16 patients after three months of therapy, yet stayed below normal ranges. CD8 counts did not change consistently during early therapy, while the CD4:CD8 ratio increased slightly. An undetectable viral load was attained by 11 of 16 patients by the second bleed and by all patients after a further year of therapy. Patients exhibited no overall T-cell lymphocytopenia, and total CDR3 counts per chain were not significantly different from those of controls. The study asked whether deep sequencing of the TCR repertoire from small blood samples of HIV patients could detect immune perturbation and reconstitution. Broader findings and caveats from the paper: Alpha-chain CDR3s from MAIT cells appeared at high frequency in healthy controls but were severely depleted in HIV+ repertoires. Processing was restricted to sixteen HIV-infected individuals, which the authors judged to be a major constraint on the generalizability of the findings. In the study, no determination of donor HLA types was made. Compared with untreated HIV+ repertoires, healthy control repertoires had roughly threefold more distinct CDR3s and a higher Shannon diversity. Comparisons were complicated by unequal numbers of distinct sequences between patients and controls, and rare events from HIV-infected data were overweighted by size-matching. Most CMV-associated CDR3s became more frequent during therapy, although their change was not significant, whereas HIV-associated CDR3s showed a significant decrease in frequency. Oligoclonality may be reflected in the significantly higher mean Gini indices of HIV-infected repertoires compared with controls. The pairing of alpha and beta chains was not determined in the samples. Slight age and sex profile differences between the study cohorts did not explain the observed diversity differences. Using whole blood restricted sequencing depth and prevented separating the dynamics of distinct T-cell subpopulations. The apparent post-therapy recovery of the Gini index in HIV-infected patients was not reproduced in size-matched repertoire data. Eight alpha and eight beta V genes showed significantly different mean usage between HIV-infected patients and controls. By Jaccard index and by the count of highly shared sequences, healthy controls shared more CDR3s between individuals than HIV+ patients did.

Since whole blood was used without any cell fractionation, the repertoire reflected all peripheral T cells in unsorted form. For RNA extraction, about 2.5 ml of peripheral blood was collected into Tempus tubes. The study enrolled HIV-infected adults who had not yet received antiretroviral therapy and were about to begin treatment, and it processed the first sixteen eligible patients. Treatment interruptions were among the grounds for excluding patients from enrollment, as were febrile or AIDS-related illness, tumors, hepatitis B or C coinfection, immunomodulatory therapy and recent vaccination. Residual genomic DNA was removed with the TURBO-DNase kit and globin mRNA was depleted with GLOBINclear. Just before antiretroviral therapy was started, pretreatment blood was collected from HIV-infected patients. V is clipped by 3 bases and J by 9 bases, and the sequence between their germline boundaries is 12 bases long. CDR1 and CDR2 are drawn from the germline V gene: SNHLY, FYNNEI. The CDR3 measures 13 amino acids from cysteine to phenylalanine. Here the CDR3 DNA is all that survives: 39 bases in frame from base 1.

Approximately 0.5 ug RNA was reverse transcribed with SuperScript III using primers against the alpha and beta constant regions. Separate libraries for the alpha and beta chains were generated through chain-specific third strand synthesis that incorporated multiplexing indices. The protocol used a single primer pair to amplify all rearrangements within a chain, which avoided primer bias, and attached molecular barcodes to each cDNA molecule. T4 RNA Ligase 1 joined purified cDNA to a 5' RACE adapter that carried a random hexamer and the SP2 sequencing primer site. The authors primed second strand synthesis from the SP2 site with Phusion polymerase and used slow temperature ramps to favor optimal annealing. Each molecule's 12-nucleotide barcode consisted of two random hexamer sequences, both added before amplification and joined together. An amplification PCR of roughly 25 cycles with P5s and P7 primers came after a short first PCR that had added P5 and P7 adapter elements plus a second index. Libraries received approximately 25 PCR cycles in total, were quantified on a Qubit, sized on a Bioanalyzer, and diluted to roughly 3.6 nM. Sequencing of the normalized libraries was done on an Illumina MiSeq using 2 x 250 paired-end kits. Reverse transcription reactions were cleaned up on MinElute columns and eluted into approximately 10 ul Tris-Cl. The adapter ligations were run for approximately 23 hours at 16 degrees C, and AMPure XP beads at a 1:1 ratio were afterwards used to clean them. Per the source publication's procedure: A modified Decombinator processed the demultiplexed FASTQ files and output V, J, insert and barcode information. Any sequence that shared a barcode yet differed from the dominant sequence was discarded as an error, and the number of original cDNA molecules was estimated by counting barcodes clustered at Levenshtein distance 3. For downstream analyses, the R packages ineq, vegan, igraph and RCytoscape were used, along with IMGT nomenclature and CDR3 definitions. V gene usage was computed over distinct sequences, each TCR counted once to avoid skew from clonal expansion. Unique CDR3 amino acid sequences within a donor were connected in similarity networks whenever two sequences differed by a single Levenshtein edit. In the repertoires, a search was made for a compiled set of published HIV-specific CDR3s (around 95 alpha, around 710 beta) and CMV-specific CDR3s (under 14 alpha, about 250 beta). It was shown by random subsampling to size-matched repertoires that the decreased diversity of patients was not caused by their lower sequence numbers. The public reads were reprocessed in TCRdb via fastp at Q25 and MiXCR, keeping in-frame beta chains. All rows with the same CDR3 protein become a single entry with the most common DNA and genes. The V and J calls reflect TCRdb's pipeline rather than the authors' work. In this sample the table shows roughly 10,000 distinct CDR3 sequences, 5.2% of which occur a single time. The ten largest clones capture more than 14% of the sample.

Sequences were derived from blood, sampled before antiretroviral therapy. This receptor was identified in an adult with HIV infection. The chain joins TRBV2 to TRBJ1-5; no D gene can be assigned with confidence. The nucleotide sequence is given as TGTGCCAGCAGTGAGGGCCTCACACGGCCCCAGCATTTT. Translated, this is CASSEGLTRPQHF.